The entry that follows covers one T cell receptor (beta chain) sequence. The germline gives CDR1 LNHNV, CDR2 YYDKDF (reference sequence). CDR3 length equals 14 residues. Trimming took off 5 bases at V and 1 base at J, with 9 bases between the two ends. TCRdb's copy holds only in-frame clones and misses some; the assay was immunoSEQ multiplex PCR. This table holds approximately 68,000 clones, 90% to 95% found once. The data originate from a study of shared T cell receptors in the human thymus. The V call is TRBV15, the J call TRBJ1-3; D not certain. The sequencing input was thymocytes. The sequence derives from a human donor. CDR3 coding DNA: TGTGCCACCAGCGCGACACATTCTGGAAACACCATATATTTT. Encoded protein: CATSATHSGNTIYF.